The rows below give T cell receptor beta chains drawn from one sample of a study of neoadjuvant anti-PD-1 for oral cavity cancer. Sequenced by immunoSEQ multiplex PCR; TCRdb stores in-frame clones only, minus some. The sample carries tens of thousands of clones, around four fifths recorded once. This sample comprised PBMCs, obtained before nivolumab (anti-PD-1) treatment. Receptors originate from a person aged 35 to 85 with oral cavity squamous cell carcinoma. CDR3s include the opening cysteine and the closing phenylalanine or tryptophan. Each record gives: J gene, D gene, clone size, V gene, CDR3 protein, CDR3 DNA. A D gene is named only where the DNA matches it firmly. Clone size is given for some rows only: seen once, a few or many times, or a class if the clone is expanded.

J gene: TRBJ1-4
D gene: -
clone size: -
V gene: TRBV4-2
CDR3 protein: CASSHLAEATNEKLFF
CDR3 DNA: TGTGCCAGCAGCCACCTGGCAGAGGCAACTAATGAAAAACTGTTTTTT

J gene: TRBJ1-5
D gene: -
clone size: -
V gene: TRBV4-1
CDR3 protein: CASSQGQLVNQPQHF
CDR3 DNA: TGCGCCAGCAGCCAAGGTCAGCTAGTAAATCAGCCCCAGCATTTT

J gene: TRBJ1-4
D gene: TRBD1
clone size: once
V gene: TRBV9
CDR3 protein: CASTRTGTGREKLFF
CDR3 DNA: TGTGCCAGCACCAGAACCGGGACAGGGAGGGAAAAACTGTTTTTT

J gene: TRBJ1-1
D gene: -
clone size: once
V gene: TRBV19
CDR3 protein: CASSIGQLNTEAFF
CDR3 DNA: TGTGCCAGTAGTATAGGACAGCTGAACACTGAAGCTTTCTTT

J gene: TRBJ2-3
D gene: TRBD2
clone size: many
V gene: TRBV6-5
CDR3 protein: CASSGTSVSTDTQYF
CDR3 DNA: TGTGCCAGCAGCGGGACTAGCGTGAGCACAGATACGCAGTATTTT

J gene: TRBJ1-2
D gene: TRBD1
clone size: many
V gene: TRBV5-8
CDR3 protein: CASSEQGAGYGYTF
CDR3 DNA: TGTGCCAGCAGCGAACAGGGGGCCGGCTATGGCTACACCTTC

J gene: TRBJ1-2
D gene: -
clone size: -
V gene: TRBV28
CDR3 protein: CASSTVYGYTF
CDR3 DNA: TGTGCCAGCAGTACAGTCTATGGCTACACCTTC

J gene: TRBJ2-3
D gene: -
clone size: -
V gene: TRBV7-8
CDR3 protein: CASSLDGSTDTQYF
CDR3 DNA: TGTGCCAGCAGCTTAGATGGCTCCACAGATACGCAGTATTTT

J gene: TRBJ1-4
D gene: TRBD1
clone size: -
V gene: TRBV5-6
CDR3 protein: CASSSYSQGSATNEKLFF
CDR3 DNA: TGTGCCAGCAGCTCCTATTCACAGGGGTCCGCAACTAATGAAAAACTGTTTTTT

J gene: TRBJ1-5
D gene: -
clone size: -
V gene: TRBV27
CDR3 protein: CASSPGMLSLTSNQPQHF
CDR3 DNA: TGTGCCAGCAGTCCGGGGATGCTCTCTTTAACCAGCAATCAGCCCCAGCATTTT

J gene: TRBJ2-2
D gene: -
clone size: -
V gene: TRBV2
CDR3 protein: CASDPKRANTGELFF
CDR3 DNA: TGTGCCAGCGACCCGAAACGCGCGAACACCGGGGAGCTGTTTTTT

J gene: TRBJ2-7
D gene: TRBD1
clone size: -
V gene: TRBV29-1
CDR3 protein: CSVVSDRAYEQYF
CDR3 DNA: TGCAGCGTAGTATCGGACAGGGCCTACGAGCAGTACTTC

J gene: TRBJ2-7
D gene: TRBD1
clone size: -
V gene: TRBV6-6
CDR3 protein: CSTGTVTYEQYF
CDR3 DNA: TGTTCCACCGGGACAGTAACCTACGAGCAGTACTTC

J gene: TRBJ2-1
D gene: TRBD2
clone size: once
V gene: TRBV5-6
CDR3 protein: CASSGLAGPGSSYNEQFF
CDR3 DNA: TGTGCCAGCAGCGGACTAGCGGGGCCCGGGAGCTCCTACAATGAGCAGTTCTTC

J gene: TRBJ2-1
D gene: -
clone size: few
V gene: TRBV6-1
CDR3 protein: CASLGAIEQFF
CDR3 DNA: TGTGCCAGCCTCGGGGCTATTGAGCAGTTCTTC

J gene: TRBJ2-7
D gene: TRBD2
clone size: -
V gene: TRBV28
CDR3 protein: CASSFPGGETYEQYF
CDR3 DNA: TGTGCCAGCAGTTTCCCGGGAGGGGAAACCTACGAGCAGTACTTC

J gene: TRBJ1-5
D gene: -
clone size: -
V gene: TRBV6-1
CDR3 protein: CASSEAGGDNQPQHF
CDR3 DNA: TGTGCCAGCAGTGAAGCTGGGGGGGACAATCAGCCCCAGCATTTT

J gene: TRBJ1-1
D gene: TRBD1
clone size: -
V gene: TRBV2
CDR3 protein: CASRVTGGSTEAFF
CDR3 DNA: TGTGCCAGCAGAGTAACAGGGGGTAGCACTGAAGCTTTCTTT

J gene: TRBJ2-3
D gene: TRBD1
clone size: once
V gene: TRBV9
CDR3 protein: CASSAPGQSTDTQYF
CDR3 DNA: TGTGCCAGCAGCGCGCCGGGACAGTCCACAGATACGCAGTATTTT

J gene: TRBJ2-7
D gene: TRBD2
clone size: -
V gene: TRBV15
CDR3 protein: CATSRDWTSSEQYF
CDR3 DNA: TGTGCCACCAGCAGAGATTGGACTAGCAGCGAGCAGTACTTC

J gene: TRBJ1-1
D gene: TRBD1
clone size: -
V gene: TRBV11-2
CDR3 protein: CASSSQPQGDTEAFF
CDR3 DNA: TGTGCCAGCAGCTCTCAGCCCCAGGGGGACACTGAAGCTTTCTTT

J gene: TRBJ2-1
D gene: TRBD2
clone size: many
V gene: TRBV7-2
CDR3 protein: CASSLAGTNNEQFF
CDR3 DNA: TGTGCCAGCAGCTTAGCGGGGACTAACAATGAGCAGTTCTTC

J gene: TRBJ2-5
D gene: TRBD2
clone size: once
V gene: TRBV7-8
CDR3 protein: CASSLLAGRETQYF
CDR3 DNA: TGTGCCAGCAGCTTACTAGCGGGACGGGAGACCCAGTACTTC

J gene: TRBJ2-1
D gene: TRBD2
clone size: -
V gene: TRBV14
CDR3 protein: CASSQTSGGAFNEQFF
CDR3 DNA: TGTGCCAGCAGCCAGACTAGCGGGGGGGCCTTCAATGAGCAGTTCTTC

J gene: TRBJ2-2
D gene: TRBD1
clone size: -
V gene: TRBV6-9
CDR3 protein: CASSSGQGGLFF
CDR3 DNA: TGTGCCAGCAGTTCAGGACAGGGAGGGCTGTTTTTT

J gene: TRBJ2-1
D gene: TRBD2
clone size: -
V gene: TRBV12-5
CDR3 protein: CASALAGLGAYNEQFF
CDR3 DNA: TGTGCTAGTGCCCTAGCGGGACTTGGAGCCTACAATGAGCAGTTCTTC

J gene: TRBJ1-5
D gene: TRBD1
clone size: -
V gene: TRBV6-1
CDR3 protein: CASSTDRASNQPQHF
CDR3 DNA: TGTGCCAGCAGCACGGACAGGGCTAGCAATCAGCCCCAGCATTTT

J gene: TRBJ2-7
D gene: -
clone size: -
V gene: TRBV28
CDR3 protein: CASSTFRRGEQYF
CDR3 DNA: TGTGCCAGCAGTACATTTCGGCGGGGCGAGCAGTACTTC

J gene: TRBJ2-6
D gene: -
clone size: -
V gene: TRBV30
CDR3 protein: CAWSHGSGANVLTF
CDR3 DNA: TGTGCCTGGAGTCACGGGTCTGGGGCCAACGTCCTGACTTTC

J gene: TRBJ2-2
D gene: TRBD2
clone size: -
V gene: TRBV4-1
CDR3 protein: CASSFRLAGGTGELFF
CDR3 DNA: TGCGCCAGCAGCTTTCGACTAGCGGGAGGTACCGGGGAGCTGTTTTTT

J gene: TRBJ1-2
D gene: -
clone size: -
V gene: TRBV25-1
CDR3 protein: CASSVTASWVYGYTF
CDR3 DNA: TGTGCCAGCAGTGTAACCGCGTCATGGGTTTATGGCTACACCTTC

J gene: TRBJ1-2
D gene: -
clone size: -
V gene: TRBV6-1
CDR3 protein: CASSEESAANYGYTF
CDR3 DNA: TGTGCCAGCAGTGAAGAGTCAGCTGCTAACTATGGCTACACCTTC

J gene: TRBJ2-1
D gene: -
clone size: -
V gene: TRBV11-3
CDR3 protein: CASSLEGNSYNEQFF
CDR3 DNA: TGTGCCAGCAGCTTAGAAGGGAACTCCTACAATGAGCAGTTCTTC

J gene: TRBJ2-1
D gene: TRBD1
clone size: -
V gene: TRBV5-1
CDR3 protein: CASSLLRTGGNEQFF
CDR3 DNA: TGCGCCAGCAGCTTACTAAGGACAGGGGGCAATGAGCAGTTCTTC

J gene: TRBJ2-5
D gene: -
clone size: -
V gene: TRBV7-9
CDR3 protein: CASSPGGQAQETQYF
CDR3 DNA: TGTGCCAGCAGCCCAGGGGGGCAGGCCCAAGAGACCCAGTACTTC

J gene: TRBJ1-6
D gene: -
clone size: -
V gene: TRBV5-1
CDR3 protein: CASSSRQADNSPLHF
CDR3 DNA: TGCGCCAGCAGCTCGAGACAGGCGGATAATTCACCCCTCCACTTT

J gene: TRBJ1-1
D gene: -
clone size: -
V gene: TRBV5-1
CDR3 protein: CASTITGPNTEAFF
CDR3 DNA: TGCGCCAGCACCATAACAGGGCCTAACACTGAAGCTTTCTTT

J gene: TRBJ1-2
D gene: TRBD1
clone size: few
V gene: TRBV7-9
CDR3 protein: CASSPGQANYGYTF
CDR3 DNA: TGTGCCAGCAGCCCCGGACAGGCTAACTATGGCTACACCTTC

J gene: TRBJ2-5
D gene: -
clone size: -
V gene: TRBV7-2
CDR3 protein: CASSLAGGDRETQYF
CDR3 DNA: TGTGCCAGCAGCTTAGCGGGAGGAGACAGGGAGACCCAGTACTTC

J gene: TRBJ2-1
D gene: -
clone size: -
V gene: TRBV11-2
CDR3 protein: CASSSLLGNEQFF
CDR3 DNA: TGTGCCAGCAGCTCGTTACTAGGGAATGAGCAGTTCTTC

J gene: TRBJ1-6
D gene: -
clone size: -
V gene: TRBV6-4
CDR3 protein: CASSDFTNSPLHF
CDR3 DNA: TGTGCCAGCAGTGACTTTACAAATTCACCCCTCCACTTT

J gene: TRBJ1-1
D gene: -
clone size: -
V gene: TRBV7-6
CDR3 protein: CASSLNMLPAFF
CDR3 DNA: TGTGCCAGCAGCTTGAATATGTTGCCGGCTTTCTTT

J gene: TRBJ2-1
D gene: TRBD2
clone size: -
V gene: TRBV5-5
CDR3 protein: CAIPLAGGHEQFF
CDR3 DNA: TGTGCCATCCCACTAGCGGGAGGCCATGAGCAGTTCTTC

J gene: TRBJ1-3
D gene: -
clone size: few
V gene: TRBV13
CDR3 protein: CASTPGEVSYGNTIYF
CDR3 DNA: TGTGCCAGCACCCCTGGGGAGGTGTCGTATGGAAACACCATATATTTT

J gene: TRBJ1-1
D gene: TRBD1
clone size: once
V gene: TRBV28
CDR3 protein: CASRVPNRGRLPGPEAFF
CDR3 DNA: TGTGCCAGCAGAGTTCCAAACAGGGGGCGCTTGCCTGGACCTGAAGCTTTCTTT

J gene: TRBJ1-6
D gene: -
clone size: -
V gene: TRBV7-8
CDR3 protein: CASSLEDLTSYNSPLHF
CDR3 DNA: TGTGCCAGCAGCTTAGAAGATTTAACGTCCTATAATTCACCCCTCCACTTT

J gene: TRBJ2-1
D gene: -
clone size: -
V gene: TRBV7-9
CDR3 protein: CASSPWVGSNEQFF
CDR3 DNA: TGTGCCAGCAGCCCCTGGGTCGGGAGTAATGAGCAGTTCTTC

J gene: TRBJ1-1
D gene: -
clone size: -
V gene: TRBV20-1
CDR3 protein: CSARTRTEAFF
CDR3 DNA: TGCAGTGCTAGAACCAGGACTGAAGCTTTCTTT

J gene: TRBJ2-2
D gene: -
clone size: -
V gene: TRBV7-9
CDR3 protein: CASSPSGTGELFF
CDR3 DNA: TGTGCCAGCAGCCCGTCGGGGACCGGGGAGCTGTTTTTT